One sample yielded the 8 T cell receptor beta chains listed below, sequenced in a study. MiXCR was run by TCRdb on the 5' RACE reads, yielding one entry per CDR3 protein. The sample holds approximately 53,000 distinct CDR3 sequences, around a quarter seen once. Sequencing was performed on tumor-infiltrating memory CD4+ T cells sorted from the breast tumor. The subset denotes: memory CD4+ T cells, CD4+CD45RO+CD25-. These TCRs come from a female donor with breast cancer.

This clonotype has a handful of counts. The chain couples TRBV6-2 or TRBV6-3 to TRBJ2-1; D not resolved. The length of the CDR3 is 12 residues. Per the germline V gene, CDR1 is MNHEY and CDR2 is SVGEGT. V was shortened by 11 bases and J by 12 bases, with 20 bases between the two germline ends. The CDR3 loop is CASMSGYEGQFF. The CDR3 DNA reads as TGTGCCTCGATGTCTGGATATGAAGGGCAGTTCTTC.

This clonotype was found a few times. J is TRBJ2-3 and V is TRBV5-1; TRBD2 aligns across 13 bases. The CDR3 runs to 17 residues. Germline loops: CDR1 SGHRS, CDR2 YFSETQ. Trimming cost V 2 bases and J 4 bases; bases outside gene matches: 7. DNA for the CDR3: TGCGCCAGCAGCTTCCAAACTAGCGGGAGGGCGGCAGATACGCAGTATTTT. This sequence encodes CASSFQTSGRAADTQYF.

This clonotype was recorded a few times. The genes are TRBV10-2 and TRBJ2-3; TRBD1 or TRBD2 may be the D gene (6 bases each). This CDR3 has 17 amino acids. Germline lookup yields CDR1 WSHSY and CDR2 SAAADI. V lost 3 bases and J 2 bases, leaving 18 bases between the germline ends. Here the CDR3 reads CASSDKGGSSPTDTQYF. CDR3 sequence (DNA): TGCGCCAGCAGTGACAAGGGGGGCTCTAGTCCCACAGATACGCAGTATTTT.

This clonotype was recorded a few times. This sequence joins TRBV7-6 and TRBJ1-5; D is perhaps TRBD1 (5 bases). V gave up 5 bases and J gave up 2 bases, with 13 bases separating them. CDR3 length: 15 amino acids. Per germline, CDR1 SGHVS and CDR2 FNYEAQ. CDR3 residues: CASSPGTGGNQPQHF. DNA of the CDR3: TGTGCCAGCAGCCCCGGGACGGGGGGCAATCAGCCCCAGCATTTT.

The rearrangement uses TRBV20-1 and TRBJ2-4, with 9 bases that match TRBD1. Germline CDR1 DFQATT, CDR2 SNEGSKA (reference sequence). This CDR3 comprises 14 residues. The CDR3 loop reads CSADPGTGTDIQYF. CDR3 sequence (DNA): TGCAGCGCTGACCCCGGGACAGGGACGGACATTCAGTACTTC.

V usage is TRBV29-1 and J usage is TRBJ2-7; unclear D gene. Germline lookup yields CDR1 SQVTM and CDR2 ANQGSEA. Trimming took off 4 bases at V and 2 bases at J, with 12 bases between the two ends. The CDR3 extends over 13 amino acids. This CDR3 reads CSVGAGRAYEQYF. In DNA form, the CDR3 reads TGCAGCGTTGGGGCCGGAAGGGCCTACGAGCAGTACTTC.

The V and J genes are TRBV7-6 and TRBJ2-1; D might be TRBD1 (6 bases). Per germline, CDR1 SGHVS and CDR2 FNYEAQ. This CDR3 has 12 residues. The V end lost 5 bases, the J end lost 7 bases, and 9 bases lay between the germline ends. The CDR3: CASSQTGNEQFF. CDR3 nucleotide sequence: TGTGCCAGCAGCCAAACAGGGAATGAGCAGTTCTTC. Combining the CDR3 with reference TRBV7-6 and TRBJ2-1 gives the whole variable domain GAGVSQSPRYKVTKRGQDVALRCDPISGHVSLYWYRQALGQGPEFLTYFNYEAQQDKSGLPNDRFSAERPEGSISTLTIQRTEQRDSAMYRCASSQTGNEQFFGPGTRLTVL.

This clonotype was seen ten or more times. The CDR3 protein is CASSLLLTGATDTQYF. DNA of the CDR3: TGCGCCAGCAGCCTTTTACTGACAGGAGCCACAGATACGCAGTATTTT. The chain links TRBV5-1 to TRBJ2-3; D might be TRBD1 (6 bases). Trimming pared 4 bases from V and 2 bases from J, leaving 17 bases between. The germline V gene has CDR1 SGHRS and CDR2 YFSETQ. This CDR3 is built from 16 residues.